This T cell receptor (beta chain) was identified during a study of cytotoxic CD8 clonotypes in ibrutinib-treated CLL. Using immunoSEQ multiplex PCR, the repertoire was profiled, and TCRdb retains in-frame clones only, with some absent. The sample records about 50,000 clones, approximately 82% being singletons. This clone was seen only a few times. This specimen was PBMCs, taken after 24 months of ibrutinib treatment. The receptor comes from a human donor with chronic lymphocytic leukemia.

CDR3 sequence reads: CAWSAGASNQPQHF. The CDR3 DNA follows: TGTGCCTGGAGTGCGGGGGCGAGCAATCAGCCCCAGCATTTT. J is TRBJ1-5 and V is TRBV30; D possibly corresponds to TRBD1 (6 bases). The V and J ends lost 1 base and 1 base respectively, with 8 bases between them. The CDR3 has 14 amino acids. Germline CDR1 GTSNPN, CDR2 SVGIG (reference sequence). Using reference TRBV30 and TRBJ1-5 for the parts outside the CDR3, the full variable domain is SQTIHQWPATLVQPVGSPLSLECTVEGTSNPNLYWYRQAAGRGLQLLFYSVGIGQISSEVPQNLSASRPQDRQFILSSKKLLLSDSGFYLCAWSAGASNQPQHFGDGTRLSIL.